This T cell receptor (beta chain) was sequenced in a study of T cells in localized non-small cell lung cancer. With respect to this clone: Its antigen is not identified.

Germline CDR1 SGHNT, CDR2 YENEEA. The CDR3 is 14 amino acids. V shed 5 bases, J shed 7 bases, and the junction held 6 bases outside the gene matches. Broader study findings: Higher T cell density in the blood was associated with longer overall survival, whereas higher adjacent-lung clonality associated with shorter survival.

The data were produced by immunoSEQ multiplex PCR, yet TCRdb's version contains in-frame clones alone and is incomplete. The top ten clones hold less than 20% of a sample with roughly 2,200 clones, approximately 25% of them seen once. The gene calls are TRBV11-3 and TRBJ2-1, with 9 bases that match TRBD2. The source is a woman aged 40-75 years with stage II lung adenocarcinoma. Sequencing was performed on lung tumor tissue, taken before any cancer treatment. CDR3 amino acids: CASSVRLAGNEQFF. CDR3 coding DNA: TGTGCCAGCAGCGTAAGGCTAGCGGGGAATGAGCAGTTCTTC.